This note documents a single T cell receptor (beta chain) sequence. This sample was included in a study of blood T cell repertoires in COVID-19. Enrollees, about 18 to 89 years old, lived in some 24 US areas. Recovered status applied to Cohort 3 donors who had two consecutive negative PCRs. It also applied to those with clearance or with symptom resolution. This CDR3 is 14 amino acids long. The germline V gene encodes CDR1 LNHDA and CDR2 SQIVND (reference sequence). Trimming shortened V by 2 bases and J by 0 bases, and 7 bases separated the two germline ends. Profiled with immunoSEQ multiplex PCR; TCRdb holds only in-frame clones, not every one. The data show 200,000 to 250,000 clones, with about 80% seen just once and 1.8% held by the top ten.

The sequencing sample was made of PBMCs or T cells enriched from blood (not recorded which). This chain joins TRBV19 and TRBJ2-5; weak D call: TRBD1 (6 bases). This receptor was obtained from a man between 60 and 70 years old who had recovered from COVID-19. CDR3 DNA: TGTGCCAGTAGTATACGGACAGACCAAGAGACCCAGTACTTC. Its protein is CASSIRTDQETQYF.